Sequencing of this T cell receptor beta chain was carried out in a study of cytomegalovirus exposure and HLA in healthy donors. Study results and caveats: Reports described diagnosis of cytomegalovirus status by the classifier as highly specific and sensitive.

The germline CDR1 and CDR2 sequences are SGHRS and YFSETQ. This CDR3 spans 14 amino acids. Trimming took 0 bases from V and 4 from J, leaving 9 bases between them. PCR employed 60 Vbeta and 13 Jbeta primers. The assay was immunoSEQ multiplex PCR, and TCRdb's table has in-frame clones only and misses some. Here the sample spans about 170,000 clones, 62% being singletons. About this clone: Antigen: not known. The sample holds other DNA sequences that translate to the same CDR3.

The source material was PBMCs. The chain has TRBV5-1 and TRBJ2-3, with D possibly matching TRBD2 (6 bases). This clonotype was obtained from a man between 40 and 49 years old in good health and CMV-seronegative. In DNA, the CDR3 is TGCGCCAGCAGCTTGGGTGGAGGGGCAGATACGCAGTATTTT. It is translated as CASSLGGGADTQYF.